This T cell receptor beta chain was sequenced during a study of T cell responses to AZD1222 COVID-19 vaccine. The study's findings and limits: Nearly half of spike-specific TCRs reportedly target variant regions that are unmutated in the B.1.351 and B.1.1.7 variants. The sample set comprised mostly white British donors with more females, and clonal diversity was possibly underestimated.

V was shortened by 0 bases and J by 9 bases, with 13 bases between the two germline ends. CDR1 and CDR2 from the germline V gene are SGHRS and YFSETQ. This CDR3 contains 15 residues. With respect to this clone: Its target is not known.

This table comes from immunoSEQ multiplex PCR, and its TCRdb copy is limited to in-frame clones, with some not included. Here the sample spans around 120,000 clones, nearly 90% being singletons. This rearrangement joins TRBV5-1 to TRBJ1-6, with D perhaps TRBD1 (6 bases). Source: peripheral blood, taken 28 days after the second AZD1222 dose. This clonotype was obtained from an adult who received the AZD1222 COVID-19 vaccine. CDR3 sequence reads: CASSLEQGTLSPLHF. CDR3 nucleotides: TGCGCCAGCAGCTTGGAACAGGGAACTCTTTCACCCCTCCACTTT.